This T cell receptor beta chain was observed in a study of cytomegalovirus exposure and HLA in healthy donors. Points on this clone: Its specificity is not known.

V dropped 4 bases and J dropped 6 bases, with 21 bases sitting between them. The CDR3 loop spans 17 amino acids. The germline V gene encodes CDR1 SGHAT and CDR2 FQNNGV. Study-wide findings and caveats: The presence/absence work took it that sequencing depth was about the same across donors. There were reportedly fewer N-insertions in an Asian-associated ancestry cluster than the approximately 630-donor mean, in a later analysis.

With 60 Vbeta and 13 Jbeta primers, the PCR was carried out. Some clones are missing from TCRdb's copy, which holds only in-frame ones; the method was immunoSEQ multiplex PCR. Of some 150,000 clones in the sample, 60% to 80% are singletons; the top ten hold roughly 6.3%. The J gene is TRBJ2-2, the V gene TRBV11-2, with D perhaps TRBD2 (6 bases). This receptor was obtained from a woman between 35 and 50 years old in good health and CMV-seropositive. The sample consisted of PBMCs. This CDR3 reads CASSSRMQGGQAGELFF. The CDR3, as DNA: TGTGCCAGCAGCTCCCGGATGCAGGGAGGTCAGGCCGGGGAGCTGTTTTTT.